This T cell receptor (beta chain) stems from a study of T cells in Graves' hyperthyroidism and ophthalmopathy. This clonotype appeared many times. Its cognate antigen is unknown. Diagnostic decisions used clinical symptoms, serum thyroxine and TRAb, thyroid ultrasound and orbital computed tomography. Whole-study results and caveats: Progression to ophthalmopathy was predicted a median of roughly 6.5 months early. Most expanded thyroid clonotypes above 0.001 recurred in blood. Through a model of 13 V-J features, ophthalmopathy was separated from stable hyperthyroidism.

The CDR3 is 16 amino acids. Germline-derived CDR1 and CDR2 are SEHNR and FQNEAQ (reference sequence). With V trimmed by 1 base and J by 4 bases, 4 bases remained unmatched. RNA transcripts were the template for amplifying TCR beta CDR3 regions. In the first-round RT-PCR of the TCR CDR3, the HTBI primer set was used. A single record per CDR3 protein comes from TCRdb applying MiXCR to the multiplex PCR reads. Found here are more than 550,000 distinct CDR3 sequences, 45% of them singletons; the top ten hold under 8.5%. The clonotype originates from an adult man with Graves' disease, either hyperthyroidism or ophthalmopathy (not recorded which). What was sequenced was peripheral blood or thyroid tissue (not recorded which). The rearrangement uses TRBV7-9 and TRBJ2-2; 9 bases fit TRBD1. CDR3 protein: CASSLVGQGRTGELFF. In nucleotides, the CDR3 is TGTGCCAGCAGCTTAGTTGGACAGGGGCGCACCGGGGAGCTGTTTTTT.